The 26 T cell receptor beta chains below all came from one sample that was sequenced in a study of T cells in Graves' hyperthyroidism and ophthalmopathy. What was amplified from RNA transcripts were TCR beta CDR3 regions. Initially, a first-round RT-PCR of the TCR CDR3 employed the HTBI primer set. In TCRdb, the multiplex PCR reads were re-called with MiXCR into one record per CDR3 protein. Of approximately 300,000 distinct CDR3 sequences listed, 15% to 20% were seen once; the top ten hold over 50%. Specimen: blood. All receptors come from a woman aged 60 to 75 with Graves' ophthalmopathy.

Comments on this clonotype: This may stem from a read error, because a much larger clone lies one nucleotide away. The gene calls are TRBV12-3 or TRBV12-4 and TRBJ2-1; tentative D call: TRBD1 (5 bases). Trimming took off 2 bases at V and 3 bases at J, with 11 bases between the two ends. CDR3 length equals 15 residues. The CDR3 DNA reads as TGTGCCAGCAGTTTACTCAGGGCAGACTACAATGAGCAGTTCTTC. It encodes CASSLLRADYNEQFF.

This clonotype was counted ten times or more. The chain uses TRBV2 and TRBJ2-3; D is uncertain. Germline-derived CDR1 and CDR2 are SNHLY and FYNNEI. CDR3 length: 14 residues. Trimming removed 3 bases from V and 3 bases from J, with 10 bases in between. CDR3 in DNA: TGTGCCAGCAGTGAGGTGTCTCTGACAGATACGCAGTATTTT. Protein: CASSEVSLTDTQYF.

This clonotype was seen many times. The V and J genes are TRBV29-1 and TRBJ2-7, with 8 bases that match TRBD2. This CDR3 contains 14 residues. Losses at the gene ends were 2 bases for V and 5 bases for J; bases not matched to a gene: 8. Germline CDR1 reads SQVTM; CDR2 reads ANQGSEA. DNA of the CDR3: TGCAGCGTTGAAAGGGCTAGCGGGTTCCACGAGCAGTACTTC. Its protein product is CSVERASGFHEQYF.

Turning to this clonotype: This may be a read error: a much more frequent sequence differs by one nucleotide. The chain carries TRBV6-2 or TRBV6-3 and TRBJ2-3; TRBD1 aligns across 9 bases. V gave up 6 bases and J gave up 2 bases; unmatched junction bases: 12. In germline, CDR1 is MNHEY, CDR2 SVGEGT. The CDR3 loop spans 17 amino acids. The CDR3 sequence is CASRLTGGWEHTDTQYF. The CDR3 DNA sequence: TGTGCCAGCAGGCTAACAGGGGGCTGGGAGCACACAGATACGCAGTATTTT.

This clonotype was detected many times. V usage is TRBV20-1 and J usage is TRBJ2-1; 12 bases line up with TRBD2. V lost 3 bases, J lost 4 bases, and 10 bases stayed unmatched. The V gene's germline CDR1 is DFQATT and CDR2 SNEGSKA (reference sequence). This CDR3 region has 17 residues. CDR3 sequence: CSASSASGRDWYNEQFF. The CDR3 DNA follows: TGCAGTGCTAGTTCGGCTAGCGGGAGGGATTGGTACAATGAGCAGTTCTTC.

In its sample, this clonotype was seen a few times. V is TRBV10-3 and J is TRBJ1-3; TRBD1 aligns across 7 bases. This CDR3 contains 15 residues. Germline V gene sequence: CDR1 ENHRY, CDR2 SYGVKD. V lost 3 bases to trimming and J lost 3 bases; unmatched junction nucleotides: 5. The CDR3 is CAISDPRDSGNTIYF. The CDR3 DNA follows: TGTGCCATCAGTGACCCCAGGGACAGTGGAAACACCATATATTTT.

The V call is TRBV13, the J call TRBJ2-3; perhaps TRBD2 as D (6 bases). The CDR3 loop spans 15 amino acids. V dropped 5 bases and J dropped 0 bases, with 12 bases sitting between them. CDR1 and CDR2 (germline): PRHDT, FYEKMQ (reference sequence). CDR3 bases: TGTGCCAGCAGCCCGGGGGATCTCAGCACAGATACGCAGTATTTT. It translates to CASSPGDLSTDTQYF.

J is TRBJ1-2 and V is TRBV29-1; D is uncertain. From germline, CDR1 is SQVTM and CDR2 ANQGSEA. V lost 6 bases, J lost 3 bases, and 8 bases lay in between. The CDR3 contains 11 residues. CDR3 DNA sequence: TGCAGCGTAGGACCTGACTATGGCTACACCTTC. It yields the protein CSVGPDYGYTF.

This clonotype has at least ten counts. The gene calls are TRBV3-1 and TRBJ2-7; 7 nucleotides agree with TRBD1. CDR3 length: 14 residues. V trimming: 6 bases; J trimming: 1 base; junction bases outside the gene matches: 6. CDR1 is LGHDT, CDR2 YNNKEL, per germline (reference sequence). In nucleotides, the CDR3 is TGTGCCAGCAGACGGGGACAGAGGTCCTACGAGCAGTACTTC. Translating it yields CASRRGQRSYEQYF.

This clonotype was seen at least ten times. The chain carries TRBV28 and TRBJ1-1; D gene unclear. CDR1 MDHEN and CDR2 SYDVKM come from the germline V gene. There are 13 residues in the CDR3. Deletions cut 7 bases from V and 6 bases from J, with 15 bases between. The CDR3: CASIPGLRAEAFF. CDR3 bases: TGTGCCAGCATCCCGGGCCTAAGGGCTGAAGCTTTCTTT.

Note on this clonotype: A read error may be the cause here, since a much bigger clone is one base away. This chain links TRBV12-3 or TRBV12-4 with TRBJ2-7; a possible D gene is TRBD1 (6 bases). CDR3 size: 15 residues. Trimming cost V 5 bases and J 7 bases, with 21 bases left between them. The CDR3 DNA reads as TGTGCCAGCAGTCAGCTTGGGGACATGGGCTTAGAGCAGTACTTC. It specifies CASSQLGDMGLEQYF.

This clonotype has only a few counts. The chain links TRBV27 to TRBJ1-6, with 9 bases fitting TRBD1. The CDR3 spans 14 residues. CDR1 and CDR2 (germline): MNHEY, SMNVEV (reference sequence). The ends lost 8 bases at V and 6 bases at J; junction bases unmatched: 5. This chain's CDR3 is CASGRQGGNSPLHF. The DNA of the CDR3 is TGTGCCAGCGGTCGACAGGGGGGTAATTCACCCCTCCACTTT.

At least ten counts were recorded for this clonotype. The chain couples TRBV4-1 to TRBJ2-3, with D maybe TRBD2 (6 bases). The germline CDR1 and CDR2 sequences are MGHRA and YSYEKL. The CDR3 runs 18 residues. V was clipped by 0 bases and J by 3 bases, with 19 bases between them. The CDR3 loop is CASSQDLGFAGWTDTQYF. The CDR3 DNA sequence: TGCGCCAGCAGCCAAGATCTCGGTTTCGCGGGGTGGACAGATACGCAGTATTTT.

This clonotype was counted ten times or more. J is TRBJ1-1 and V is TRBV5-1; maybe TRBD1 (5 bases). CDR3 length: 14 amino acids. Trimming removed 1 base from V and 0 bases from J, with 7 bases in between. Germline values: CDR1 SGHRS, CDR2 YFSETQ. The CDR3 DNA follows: TGCGCCAGCAGCTTGAAGGGGATGAACACTGAAGCTTTCTTT. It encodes CASSLKGMNTEAFF.

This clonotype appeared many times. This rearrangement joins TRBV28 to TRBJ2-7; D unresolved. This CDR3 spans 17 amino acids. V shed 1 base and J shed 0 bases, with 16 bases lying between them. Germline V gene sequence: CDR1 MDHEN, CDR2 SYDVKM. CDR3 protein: CASSLLAANRPSYEQYF. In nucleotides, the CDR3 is TGTGCCAGCAGTTTATTGGCGGCCAATCGGCCCTCCTACGAGCAGTACTTC.

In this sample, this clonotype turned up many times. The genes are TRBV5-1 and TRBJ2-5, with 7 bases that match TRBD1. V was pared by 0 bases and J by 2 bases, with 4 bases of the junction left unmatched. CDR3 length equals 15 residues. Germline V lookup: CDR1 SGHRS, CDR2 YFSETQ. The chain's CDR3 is CASSLAGQSQETQYF. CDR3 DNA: TGCGCCAGCAGCTTGGCGGGACAGAGTCAAGAGACCCAGTACTTC. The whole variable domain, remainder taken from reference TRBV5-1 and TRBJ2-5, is KAGVTQTPRYLIKTRGQQVTLSCSPISGHRSVSWYQQTPGQGLQFLFEYFSETQRNKGNFPGRFSGRQFSNSRSEMNVSTLELGDSALYLCASSLAGQSQETQYFGPGTRLLVL.

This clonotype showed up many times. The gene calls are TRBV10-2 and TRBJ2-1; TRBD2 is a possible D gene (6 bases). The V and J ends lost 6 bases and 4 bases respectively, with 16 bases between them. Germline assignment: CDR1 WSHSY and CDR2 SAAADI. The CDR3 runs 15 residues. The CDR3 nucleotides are TGCGCCAGCAGCCAGGACGGGGGAGAATACAATGAGCAGTTCTTC. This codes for CASSQDGGEYNEQFF.

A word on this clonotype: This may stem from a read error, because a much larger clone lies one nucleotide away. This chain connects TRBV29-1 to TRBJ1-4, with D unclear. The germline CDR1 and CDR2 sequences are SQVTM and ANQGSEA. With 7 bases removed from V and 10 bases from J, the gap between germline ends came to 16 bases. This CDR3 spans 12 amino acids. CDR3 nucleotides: TGCAGCGCCTCCGGCAAGGTGGGAAAACTGTTTTTT. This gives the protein CSASGKVGKLFF.

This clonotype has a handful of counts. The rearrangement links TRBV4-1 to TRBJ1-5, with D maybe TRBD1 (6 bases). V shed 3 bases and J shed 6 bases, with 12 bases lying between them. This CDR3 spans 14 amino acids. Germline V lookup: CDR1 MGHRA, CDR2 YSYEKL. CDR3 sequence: CASSQDRDTQPQHF. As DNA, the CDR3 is TGCGCCAGCAGCCAGGACCGGGACACTCAGCCCCAGCATTTT.

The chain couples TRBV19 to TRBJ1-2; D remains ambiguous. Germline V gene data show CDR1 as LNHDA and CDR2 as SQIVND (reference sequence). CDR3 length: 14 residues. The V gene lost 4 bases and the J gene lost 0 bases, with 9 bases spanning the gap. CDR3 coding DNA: TGTGCCAGTAGTACGAGTTCCTCTAACTATGGCTACACCTTC. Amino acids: CASSTSSSNYGYTF.

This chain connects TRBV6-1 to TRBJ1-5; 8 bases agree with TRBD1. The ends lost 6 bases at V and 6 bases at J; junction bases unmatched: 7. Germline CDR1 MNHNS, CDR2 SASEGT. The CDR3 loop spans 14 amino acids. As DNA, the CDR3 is TGTGCCAGCAGGCCTACAGGGGGTAGTCAGCCCCAGCATTTT. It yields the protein CASRPTGGSQPQHF.

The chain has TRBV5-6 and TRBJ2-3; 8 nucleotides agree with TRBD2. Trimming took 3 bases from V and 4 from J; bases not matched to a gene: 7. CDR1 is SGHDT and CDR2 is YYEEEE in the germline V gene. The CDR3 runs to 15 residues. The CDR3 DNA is TGTGCCAGCAGCTCAGGACTAGCAGGCGCAGATACGCAGTATTTT. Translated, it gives CASSSGLAGADTQYF. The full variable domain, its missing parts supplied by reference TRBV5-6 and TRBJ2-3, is DAGVTQSPTHLIKTRGQQVTLRCSPKSGHDTVSWYQQALGQGPQFIFQYYEEEERQRGNFPDRFSGHQFPNYSSELNVNALLLGDSALYLCASSSGLAGADTQYFGPGTRLTVL.

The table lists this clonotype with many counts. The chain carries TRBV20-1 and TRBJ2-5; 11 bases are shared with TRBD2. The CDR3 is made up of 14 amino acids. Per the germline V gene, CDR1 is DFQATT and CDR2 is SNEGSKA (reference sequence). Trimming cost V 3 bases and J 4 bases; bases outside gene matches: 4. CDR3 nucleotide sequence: TGCAGTGCTAGCTGGCTAGCGGGAGGAGAGACCCAGTACTTC. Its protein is CSASWLAGGETQYF.

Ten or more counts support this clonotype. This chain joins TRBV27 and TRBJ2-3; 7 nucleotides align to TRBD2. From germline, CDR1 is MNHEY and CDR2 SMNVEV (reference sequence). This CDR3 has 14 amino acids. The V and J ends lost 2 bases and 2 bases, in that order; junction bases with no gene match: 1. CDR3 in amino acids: CASSLSGVTDTQYF. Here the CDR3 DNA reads TGTGCCAGCAGTTTAAGCGGGGTCACAGATACGCAGTATTTT.

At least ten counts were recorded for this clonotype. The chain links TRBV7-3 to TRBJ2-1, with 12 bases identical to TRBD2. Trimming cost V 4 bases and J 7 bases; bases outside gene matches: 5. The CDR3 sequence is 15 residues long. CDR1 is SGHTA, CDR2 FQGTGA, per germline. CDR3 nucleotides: TGTGCCAGCAGCTCGACTAGCGGGAGTTGGAATGAGCAGTTCTTC. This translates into CASSSTSGSWNEQFF.

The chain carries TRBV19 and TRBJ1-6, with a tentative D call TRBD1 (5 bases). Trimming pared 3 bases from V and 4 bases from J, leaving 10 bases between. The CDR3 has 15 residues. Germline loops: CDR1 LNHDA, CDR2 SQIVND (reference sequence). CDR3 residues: CASSMGTEYNSPLHF. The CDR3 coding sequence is TGTGCCAGTAGTATGGGGACGGAGTATAATTCACCCCTCCACTTT.